This T cell receptor beta chain was found in a study of OX40 agonist ivuxolimab in advanced cancers. About the research overall: Ivuxolimab doses were 0.01, 0.1, 0.3, 1.5, 3 or 10 mg/kg every 2 weeks.

TCRdb's copy holds only in-frame clones and misses some; the assay was immunoSEQ multiplex PCR. The sample holds tens of thousands of clones, 92% seen once. Germline CDR1 and CDR2: MNHNS and SASEGT. This CDR3 region has 14 residues. Trimming left V 5 bases short and J 2 bases short, with 9 bases between. Overall study results and limits: Clonal expansion was seen in CD4+ and CD8+ blood T cells by week 6 at 0.1 to 3.0 mg/kg.

On this clone itself: What it binds is not known.

Sequences were derived from CD4+ or CD8+ T cells sorted from blood, sampled in a trial of the OX40 agonist ivuxolimab. The source of this sequence is an adult with an advanced solid tumor such as melanoma, head and neck, liver or kidney cancer. The chain has TRBV6-1 and TRBJ2-2; no reliable D call. The CDR3 nucleotides are TGTGCCAGCAGTCCCGGGCCTAACACCGGGGAGCTGTTTTTT. It is translated as CASSPGPNTGELFF.